This T cell receptor (beta chain) originates from a study of identical twins. V was trimmed by 4 bases and J by 4 bases, leaving 16 bases between them. There are 15 residues in the CDR3. Germline assignment: CDR1 MNHEY and CDR2 SVGAGI. Overall study results and limits: Out-of-frame alpha sequences shared by twins were enriched for low generation probability. Twins' excess sharing was less marked for out-of-frame beta sequences.

Only a few counts were recorded for this clonotype. Its specificity is unknown. A universal primer site was created by template switching, with the cDNA bearing unique molecular identifiers. Each CDR3 protein gets one entry after TCRdb re-called the 5' RACE reads with MiXCR. The sample yields hundreds of thousands of distinct CDR3 sequences, over 8.5% seen once. These data are also associated with another study on yellow fever vaccine responses in identical twins. This second report adds: The T cell response to vaccination in identical twins was reportedly partly convergent and partly personalized.

The sequence was obtained from a woman aged 18-29 years in good health. The sequencing sample was made of PBMCs. The chain joins TRBV6-5 to TRBJ2-5; D remains ambiguous. The CDR3 DNA is TGTGCCAGCAGTTCGAGTCTCTCTGGTGGAGAGACCCAGTACTTC. It yields the protein CASSSSLSGGETQYF.